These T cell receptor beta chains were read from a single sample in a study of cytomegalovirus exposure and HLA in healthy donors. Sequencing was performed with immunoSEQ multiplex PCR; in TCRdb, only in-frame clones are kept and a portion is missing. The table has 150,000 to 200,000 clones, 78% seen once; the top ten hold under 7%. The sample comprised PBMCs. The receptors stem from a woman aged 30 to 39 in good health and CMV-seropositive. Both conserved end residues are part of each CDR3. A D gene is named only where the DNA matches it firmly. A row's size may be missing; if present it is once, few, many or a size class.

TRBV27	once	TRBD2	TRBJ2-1	CASTRRRLAGADEQFF	TGTGCCAGCACCAGACGGAGACTAGCGGGAGCCGATGAGCAGTTCTTC
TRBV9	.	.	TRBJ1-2	CASSVEQGGVYGYTF	TGTGCCAGCAGCGTAGAGCAGGGCGGAGTCTATGGCTACACCTTC
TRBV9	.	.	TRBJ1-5	CASTLGEGNREPQHF	TGTGCCAGCACCCTTGGGGAGGGGAACAGGGAGCCCCAGCATTTT
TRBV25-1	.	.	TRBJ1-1	CASSESRGAGTEAFF	TGTGCCAGCAGTGAATCCAGGGGCGCGGGCACTGAAGCTTTCTTT
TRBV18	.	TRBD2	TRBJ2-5	CASSLGLGLVETQYF	TGTGCCAGCTCACTTGGACTAGGCCTTGTGGAGACCCAGTACTTC
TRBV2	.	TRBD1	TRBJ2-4	CASTGDRNIQYF	TGTGCCAGCACTGGGGACAGAAACATTCAGTACTTC
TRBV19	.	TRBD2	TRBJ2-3	CASSISSSGGEVDTQYF	TGTGCCAGTAGTATATCCTCTAGCGGGGGGGAAGTTGATACGCAGTATTTT
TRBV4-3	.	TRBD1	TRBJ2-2	CASSHADRGPGELFF	TGCGCCAGCAGCCACGCAGACAGGGGCCCCGGGGAGCTGTTTTTT
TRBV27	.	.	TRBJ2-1	CASSWTGNSYNEQFF	TGTGCCAGCAGTTGGACCGGGAACTCCTACAATGAGCAGTTCTTC
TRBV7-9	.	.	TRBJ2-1	CASSPRDKPYNEQFF	TGTGCCAGCAGCCCCCGGGACAAACCGTACAATGAGCAGTTCTTC
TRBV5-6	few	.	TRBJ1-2	CASSLWRGFSGYTF	TGTGCCAGCAGTCTATGGAGGGGTTTCAGTGGCTACACCTTC
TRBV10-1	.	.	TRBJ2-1	CASSGLSGGEQFF	TGCGCCAGCAGTGGTCTCTCCGGCGGTGAGCAGTTCTTC
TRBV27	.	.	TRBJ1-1	CASSLLQGRLNTEAFF	TGTGCCAGCAGTCTTTTACAGGGCCGACTGAACACTGAAGCTTTCTTT
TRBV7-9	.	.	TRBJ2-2	CASSLVAGRGTGELFF	TGTGCCAGCAGCTTAGTTGCGGGTAGAGGCACCGGGGAGCTGTTTTTT
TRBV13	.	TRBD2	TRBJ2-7	CASSLDPGGPPYEQYF	TGTGCCAGCAGCTTAGACCCGGGGGGGCCCCCCTACGAGCAGTACTTC
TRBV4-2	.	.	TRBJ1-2	CASSQESRAIDGYTF	TGTGCCAGCAGCCAAGAGAGCAGGGCGATTGATGGCTACACCTTC
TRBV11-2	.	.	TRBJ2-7	CASSRQAYEQYF	TGTGCCAGCAGCCGACAGGCCTACGAGCAGTACTTC
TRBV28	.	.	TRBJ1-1	CASSDQGYGEAFF	TGTGCCAGCAGTGATCAGGGTTATGGTGAAGCTTTCTTT
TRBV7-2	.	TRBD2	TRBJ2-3	CASSLRLAGALPTDTQYF	TGTGCCAGCAGCTTAAGGCTAGCGGGGGCCTTACCAACAGATACGCAGTATTTT
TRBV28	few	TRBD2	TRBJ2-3	CAIGLAAPTDTQYF	TGTGCCATCGGACTAGCGGCCCCCACAGATACGCAGTATTTT
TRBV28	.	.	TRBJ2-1	CASSFVGGGYNEQFF	TGTGCCAGCAGTTTTGTGGGAGGGGGATACAATGAGCAGTTCTTC
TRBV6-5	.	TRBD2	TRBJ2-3	CASSPTSGSSDTQYF	TGTGCCAGCAGCCCAACTAGCGGGAGTTCAGATACGCAGTATTTT
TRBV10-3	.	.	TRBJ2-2	CATSLGGPNTGELFF	TGTGCCACCTCTCTCGGGGGGCCTAACACCGGGGAGCTGTTTTTT
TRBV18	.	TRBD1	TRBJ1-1	CASSPDRDGEAFF	TGTGCCAGCTCACCTGACAGGGATGGTGAAGCTTTCTTT
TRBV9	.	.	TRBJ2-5	CASSPRGWPKETQYF	TGTGCCAGCAGCCCTAGGGGTTGGCCCAAAGAGACCCAGTACTTC
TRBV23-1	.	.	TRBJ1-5	CASGINQSSQGSSNQPQHF	TGCGCCAGCGGAATCAATCAATCATCACAGGGCTCTAGCAATCAGCCCCAGCATTTT
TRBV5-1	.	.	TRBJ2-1	CASNKQDTYNEQFF	TGCGCCAGCAACAAACAGGATACCTACAATGAGCAGTTCTTC
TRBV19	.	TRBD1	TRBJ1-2	CASSPLTGNGYTF	TGTGCCAGTAGTCCCCTGACAGGGAATGGCTACACCTTC
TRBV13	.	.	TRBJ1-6	CASSDKQGRNSPLHF	TGTGCCAGCAGCGACAAACAGGGTAGGAATTCACCCCTCCACTTT
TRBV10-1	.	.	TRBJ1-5	CASSLGRDQPQHF	TGCGCCAGCAGTTTGGGCAGGGATCAGCCCCAGCATTTT
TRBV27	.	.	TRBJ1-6	CASSLSRGRPLHF	TGTGCCAGCAGTTTATCGCGGGGTCGCCCCCTCCACTTT
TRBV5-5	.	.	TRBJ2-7	CASSLYRDYYEQYF	TGTGCCAGCAGCTTGTACAGGGACTACTACGAGCAGTACTTC
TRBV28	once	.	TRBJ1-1	CASSPGGTVEAFF	TGTGCCAGCAGTCCGGGGGGAACCGTTGAAGCTTTCTTT
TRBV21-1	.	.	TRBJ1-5	CASSKTFESTASRDQPQHF	TGTGCCAGCAGCAAAACCTTCGAGTCGACCGCCTCACGGGATCAGCCCCAGCATTTT
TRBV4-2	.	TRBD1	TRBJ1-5	CASSQPDRDNQPQHF	TGTGCCAGCAGCCAACCAGACAGGGATAATCAGCCCCAGCATTTT
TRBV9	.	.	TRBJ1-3	CASTDLISGNTIYF	TGTGCCAGCACCGATCTAATCTCTGGAAACACCATATATTTT
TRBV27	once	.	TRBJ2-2	CASSLLVGFATSVTGELFF	TGTGCCAGCAGTCTTCTGGTCGGTTTTGCGACATCCGTGACCGGGGAGCTGTTTTTT
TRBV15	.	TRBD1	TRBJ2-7	CATSRGDRGLSEQYF	TGTGCCACCAGCAGGGGGGACAGGGGGCTATCCGAGCAGTACTTC
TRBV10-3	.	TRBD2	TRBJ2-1	CAISDPYRLAGDYNEQFF	TGTGCCATCAGTGACCCCTATAGGCTAGCGGGAGATTACAATGAGCAGTTCTTC
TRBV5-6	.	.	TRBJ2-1	CASNGGPDEQFF	TGTGCCAGCAATGGAGGGCCGGATGAGCAGTTCTTC
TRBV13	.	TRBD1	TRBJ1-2	CASSPRRGQGAYGYTF	TGTGCCAGCAGCCCCCGTCGTGGACAGGGGGCTTATGGCTACACCTTC
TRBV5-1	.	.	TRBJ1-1	CASSFSGNTEAFF	TGCGCCAGCAGCTTCTCCGGGAACACTGAAGCTTTCTTT
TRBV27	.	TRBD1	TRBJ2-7	CASSGTGSYEQYF	TGTGCCAGCAGTGGGACAGGGTCCTACGAGCAGTACTTC
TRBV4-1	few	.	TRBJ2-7	CASSQFGFREQYF	TGCGCCAGCAGCCAGTTCGGTTTTCGGGAGCAGTACTTC
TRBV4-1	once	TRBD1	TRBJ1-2	CASSQKSGTGYGYTF	TGCGCCAGCAGCCAGAAAAGTGGGACAGGGTATGGCTACACCTTC
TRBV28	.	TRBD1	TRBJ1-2	CASSFGTGGYTF	TGTGCCAGCAGTTTCGGGACAGGTGGCTACACCTTC
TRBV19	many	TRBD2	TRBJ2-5	CASSTGLAEETQYF	TGTGCCAGTAGTACGGGACTAGCGGAAGAGACCCAGTACTTC
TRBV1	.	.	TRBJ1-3	CTSSQDQGQARNTIYF	TGCACCAGCAGCCAAGATCAGGGACAGGCTAGAAACACCATATATTTT
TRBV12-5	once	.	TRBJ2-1	CASGLVPGYEQFF	TGTGCTAGTGGTTTGGTACCCGGTTATGAGCAGTTCTTC
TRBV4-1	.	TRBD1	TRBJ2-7	CASSRSSGTGGGEQYF	TGCGCCAGCAGCCGCTCATCCGGGACAGGGGGTGGGGAGCAGTACTTC
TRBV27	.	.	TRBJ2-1	CASSLKTGNEQFF	TGTGCCAGCAGTTTAAAGACAGGCAATGAGCAGTTCTTC
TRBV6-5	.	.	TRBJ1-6	CASSSPTRLNSPLHF	TGTGCCAGCAGTTCCCCAACGAGACTGAATTCACCCCTCCACTTT
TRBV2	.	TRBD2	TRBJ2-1	CASGLAGGGNEQFF	TGTGCCAGCGGATTAGCGGGAGGTGGCAATGAGCAGTTCTTC